The 10 T cell receptor beta chains below come from one sample, sequenced in a study of blood T cell repertoires in COVID-19 (TCRdb year 2020). To prepare the library, the immunoSEQ multiplex PCR assay was applied. Held by TCRdb, this immuneACCESS table contains in-frame sequences only and omits some clones. Under half of the omission traces to an unresolved V gene where checked; the cause of the rest is unknown. For this sample there are approximately 200,000 clones; around 87% appear just once. The top ten constitute about 2.3% of the sample. Sequencing used PBMCs or T cells enriched from blood (not recorded which). These receptors originate from a woman under 40 who had recovered from COVID-19.

The rearrangement joins TRBV12-3 or TRBV12-4 to TRBJ1-1; TRBD1 matches at 7 bases. V was clipped by 6 bases and J by 3 bases; unmatched bases: 4. The CDR3 is 13 amino acids. The CDR3 reads CASSIDRDTEAFF. Written as DNA, the CDR3 is TGTGCCAGCAGCATAGACAGGGACACTGAAGCTTTCTTT.

The chain combines TRBV28 with TRBJ1-2; D is ambiguous. Trimming shortened V by 5 bases and J by 4 bases, and 14 bases separated the two germline ends. The CDR3 is made up of 14 amino acids. From germline, CDR1 is MDHEN and CDR2 SYDVKM. Written as DNA, the CDR3 is TGTGCCAGCAGTCCGGGGAGGGAAGTCTATGGCTACACCTTC. It codes for CASSPGREVYGYTF.

The V and J genes are TRBV3-1 (or the pseudogene TRBV3-2) and TRBJ2-2, with D uncertain. The CDR3 runs 13 residues. The V and J ends lost 3 bases and 6 bases respectively, with 8 bases between them. In germline, CDR1 is LGHDT, CDR2 YNNKEL (reference sequence). The CDR3: CASSQGRSGELFF. The DNA for the CDR3 is TGTGCCAGCAGCCAGGGCAGGTCCGGGGAGCTGTTTTTT.

This chain joins TRBV4-1 and TRBJ1-1; 8 bases fit TRBD1. CDR3 length equals 15 residues. CDR1 and CDR2 from the germline V gene are MGHRA and YSYEKL. J gave up 1 base and V 4 bases, and 5 bases lay outside the gene matches. CDR3: CASSRGGTGNTEAFF. The CDR3 region has the DNA TGCGCCAGCAGCCGTGGAGGGACAGGGAACACTGAAGCTTTCTTT.

The V and J genes are TRBV2 and TRBJ1-1, with D perhaps TRBD1 (5 bases). The CDR3 spans 13 residues. V dropped 7 bases and J dropped 5 bases, with 14 bases sitting between them. Germline V gives CDR1 SNHLY, CDR2 FYNNEI. The CDR3 coding sequence is TGTGCCAGCAACCCCCCCGGGGGGACTGAAGCTTTCTTT. Translation gives CASNPPGGTEAFF.

The chain carries TRBV5-6 and TRBJ2-2, with 10 bases matching TRBD1. V gave up 0 bases and J gave up 6 bases; unmatched junction bases: 5. Germline values: CDR1 SGHDT, CDR2 YYEEEE. The length of the CDR3 is 16 residues. This CDR3 reads CASSLEGQGWSGELFF. CDR3 nucleotides: TGTGCCAGCAGCTTGGAGGGACAGGGGTGGTCCGGGGAGCTGTTTTTT.

V is TRBV5-4 and J is TRBJ2-7, with a possible D match to TRBD1 (5 bases). Trimming pared 1 base from V and 2 bases from J, leaving 10 bases between. CDR3 length equals 14 residues. Germline-derived CDR1 and CDR2 are SGHNT and YYREEE (reference sequence). CDR3 in amino acids: CASSLTGPTYEQYF. CDR3 bases: TGTGCCAGCAGCTTGACAGGTCCCACCTACGAGCAGTACTTC.

CDR3 in DNA: TGTGCCAGCAGCCCTATTACAGATACGCAGTATTTT. This gives the protein CASSPITDTQYF. The chain links TRBV11-2 to TRBJ2-3; D remains ambiguous. Trimming took off 5 bases at V and 3 bases at J, with 6 bases between the two ends. The CDR3 contains 12 residues. CDR1 and CDR2 (germline): SGHAT, FQNNGV. The full variable domain, rest sourced from reference TRBV11-2 and TRBJ2-3, is EAGVAQSPRYKIIEKRQSVAFWCNPISGHATLYWYQQILGQGPKLLIQFQNNGVVDDSQLPKDRFSAERLKGVDSTLKIQPAKLEDSAVYLCASSPITDTQYFGPGTRLTVL.

The rearrangement links TRBV9 to TRBJ2-1; 10 bases fit TRBD2. This CDR3 spans 16 amino acids. Trimming took 4 bases from V and 2 from J; bases not matched to a gene: 6. Germline lookup yields CDR1 SGDLS and CDR2 YYNGEE. The CDR3 reads CASSRTLAGAYNEQFF. Written as DNA, the CDR3 is TGTGCCAGCAGCCGGACCCTAGCGGGAGCCTACAATGAGCAGTTCTTC.

The CDR3 nucleotides are TGTGCCAGTAAGGCGGGAGTGGAGCAGTTCTTC. It translates to CASKAGVEQFF. V usage is TRBV19 and J usage is TRBJ2-1, with TRBD2 matching 7 bases. The CDR3 covers 11 residues. V lost 7 bases and J lost 10; bases outside the gene matches: 4. Per germline, CDR1 LNHDA and CDR2 SQIVND (reference sequence).